The 23 T cell receptor beta chains presented below share a single source sample, sequenced in a study of blood T cell repertoires in COVID-19. Profiled with immunoSEQ multiplex PCR; TCRdb holds only in-frame clones, not every one. The data contain about 160,000 clones, 88% of them singletons. Sequencing used PBMCs or T cells enriched from blood (not recorded which). Source of these receptors: a woman between 50 and 59 years old who had recovered from COVID-19.

The V and J genes are TRBV5-6 and TRBJ2-7; 11 bases map to TRBD1. Germline CDR1 and CDR2: SGHDT and YYEEEE. Trimming at V came to 4 bases and at J to 3 bases, leaving 3 bases not matched to a gene. This CDR3 spans 14 amino acids. CDR3 protein: CASSRTGGYYEQYF. CDR3 bases: TGTGCCAGCAGCAGGACAGGGGGCTACTACGAGCAGTACTTC. The whole variable domain, filled in from reference TRBV5-6 and TRBJ2-7, reads DAGVTQSPTHLIKTRGQQVTLRCSPKSGHDTVSWYQQALGQGPQFIFQYYEEEERQRGNFPDRFSGHQFPNYSSELNVNALLLGDSALYLCASSRTGGYYEQYFGPGTRLTVT.

The V and J genes are TRBV7-3 and TRBJ2-1; TRBD1 matches at 7 bases. The V segment lost 5 bases and the J segment 2 bases; nucleotides outside the gene matches: 6. The CDR3 runs to 15 residues. Germline V gene lookup returns CDR1 SGHTA and CDR2 FQGTGA. CDR3 loop: CASSLRQGTYNEQFF. CDR3 DNA sequence: TGTGCCAGCAGCCTACGACAGGGTACCTACAATGAGCAGTTCTTC.

This chain links TRBV14 with TRBJ1-1; D is unresolved. V was trimmed by 2 bases and J by 0 bases, leaving 10 bases between them. Germline CDR1 is SGHDN and CDR2 is FVKESK. The length of the CDR3 is 15 residues. The CDR3 here is CASSQIPQMNTEAFF. The CDR3 nucleotides are TGTGCCAGCAGCCAAATTCCCCAGATGAACACTGAAGCTTTCTTT.

The rearrangement links TRBV18 to TRBJ1-5; the D is unclear. Per the germline V gene, CDR1 is KGHSH and CDR2 is LQKENI. Trimming shortened V by 6 bases and J by 6 bases, and 12 bases separated the two germline ends. CDR3 length: 13 amino acids. The CDR3 nucleotides read TGTGCCAGCTCGCCCTTATGGAGTCAGCCCCAGCATTTT. Translation gives CASSPLWSQPQHF.

CDR3 in amino acids: CASSIPEWNYGYTF. CDR3 bases: TGTGCCAGTAGTATACCGGAGTGGAACTATGGCTACACCTTC. The chain links TRBV19 to TRBJ1-2, with D hard to call. V lost 2 bases to trimming and J lost 2 bases, with 9 bases between them. The CDR3 runs to 14 residues. The V gene's germline CDR1 is LNHDA and CDR2 SQIVND (reference sequence).

The chain employs TRBV4-3 and TRBJ2-3, with 13 bases identical to TRBD2. V was clipped by 3 bases and J by 4 bases; unmatched bases: 1. This CDR3 region has 15 residues. Per germline, CDR1 LGHNA and CDR2 YSLEER. The CDR3 DNA sequence: TGCGCCAGCAGCCAGGGACTAGCGGGGCCAGATACGCAGTATTTT. Protein product: CASSQGLAGPDTQYF.

This clone was counted once. J is TRBJ2-3 and V is TRBV19; D might be TRBD1 (5 bases). V shed 1 base and J shed 2 bases, with 13 bases lying between them. This CDR3 spans 16 amino acids. Germline V CDR1 and CDR2: LNHDA, SQIVND (reference sequence). Here the CDR3 reads CASSIGPRVHTDTQYF. CDR3 nucleotides: TGTGCCAGTAGTATAGGCCCCAGGGTCCACACAGATACGCAGTATTTT.

The chain employs TRBV30 and TRBJ2-2; the D gene is possibly TRBD2 (5 bases). This CDR3 region has 14 residues. V lost 2 bases and J 6 bases, leaving 13 bases between the germline ends. The germline gives CDR1 GTSNPN, CDR2 SVGIG (reference sequence). CDR3 loop: CAWSFVSGSGELFF. The CDR3 DNA reads TGTGCCTGGAGTTTTGTGTCGGGGTCCGGGGAGCTGTTTTTT.

This chain joins TRBV28 and TRBJ1-5; TRBD1 matches 8 bases. Losses at the gene ends were 8 bases for V and 2 bases for J; bases not matched to a gene: 11. CDR1 and CDR2 (germline): MDHEN, SYDVKM. The CDR3 consists of 16 residues. This chain's CDR3 is CASEETGGNGNQPQHF. The CDR3, as DNA: TGTGCCAGCGAAGAAACAGGGGGTAACGGCAATCAGCCCCAGCATTTT.

The chain uses TRBV6-5 and TRBJ1-4, with 8 nucleotides matching TRBD1. The CDR3 totals 14 residues. V lost 6 bases to trimming and J lost 7 bases; unmatched junction nucleotides: 7. Germline-derived CDR1 and CDR2 are MNHEY and SVGAGI. Here the CDR3 reads CASSYGQGTEKLFF. CDR3 DNA sequence: TGTGCCAGCAGCTACGGACAGGGTACTGAAAAACTGTTTTTT.

This chain joins TRBV6-5 and TRBJ1-5; D remains ambiguous. Per the germline V gene, CDR1 is MNHEY and CDR2 is SVGAGI. Trimming stripped 7 bases from V and 3 bases from J, with 16 bases between. The CDR3 length is 15 residues. The CDR3 DNA sequence: TGTGCCAGCACCTTTGCGCGGGGTCACAATCAGCCCCAGCATTTT. As protein: CASTFARGHNQPQHF.

The chain joins TRBV7-9 to TRBJ1-2, with a weak D call TRBD1 (6 bases). V shed 2 bases and J shed 3 bases, with 13 bases lying between them. Germline CDR1 and CDR2: SEHNR and FQNEAQ (reference sequence). The CDR3 totals 15 residues. CDR3 in DNA: TGTGCCAGCAGCTTACCCCAGGGGAGCGACTATGGCTACACCTTC. Protein: CASSLPQGSDYGYTF.

The chain links TRBV15 to TRBJ2-5, with unresolved D. Germline V gene data show CDR1 as LNHNV and CDR2 as YYDKDF (reference sequence). Trimming took off 0 bases at V and 5 bases at J, with 10 bases between the two ends. The CDR3 is made up of 14 amino acids. The CDR3 sequence is CATSRDIATETQYF. The CDR3 DNA reads TGTGCCACCAGCAGAGACATAGCCACGGAGACCCAGTACTTC.

The V and J genes are TRBV11-2 and TRBJ1-6; the D gene is possibly TRBD1 (5 bases). Germline V gives CDR1 SGHAT, CDR2 FQNNGV. V was trimmed by 5 bases and J by 5 bases, leaving 10 bases between them. This CDR3 contains 14 residues. CDR3 sequence: CASSVTVNNSPLHF. The DNA for the CDR3 is TGTGCCAGCAGCGTGACAGTGAATAATTCACCCCTCCACTTT.

The V gene is TRBV4-2, the J gene TRBJ2-3; D gene uncertain. V lost 0 bases and J lost 5, with 6 bases in between. Per the germline V gene, CDR1 is LGHNA and CDR2 is YNFKEQ. The CDR3 consists of 13 residues. CDR3 bases: TGTGCCAGCAGCCAAGATTTCGGAGATACGCAGTATTTT. This gives the protein CASSQDFGDTQYF.

The V and J genes are TRBV11-2 and TRBJ2-5, with 8 nucleotides matching TRBD1. The V gene's germline CDR1 is SGHAT and CDR2 FQNNGV. V was clipped by 6 bases and J by 5 bases; unmatched bases: 5. The CDR3 spans 13 residues. CDR3 amino acids: CASRYRGAETQYF. CDR3 bases: TGTGCCAGCAGATACAGGGGGGCGGAGACCCAGTACTTC.

The CDR3 DNA follows: TGTGCCAGCAGCTCCATATCCCAGGGGAACACTGAAGCTTTCTTT. The encoded protein is CASSSISQGNTEAFF. V usage is TRBV7-6 and J usage is TRBJ1-1, with a weak D call TRBD1 (5 bases). Per the germline V gene, CDR1 is SGHVS and CDR2 is FNYEAQ. Trimming shortened V by 4 bases and J by 1 base, and 13 bases separated the two germline ends. The CDR3 is made up of 15 amino acids.

The chain uses TRBV3-1 (or the pseudogene TRBV3-2) and TRBJ2-3; 10 bases are a match to TRBD2. This CDR3 is 16 amino acids long. The V gene end was trimmed by 3 bases and the J gene end by 4 bases; junction bases not matched to a gene: 7. CDR1 is LGHDT, CDR2 YNNKEL, per germline (reference sequence). For the CDR3, the DNA is TGTGCCAGCAGCCACTCTGGCACTAGCGGGGCAGATACGCAGTATTTT. Protein product: CASSHSGTSGADTQYF.

The chain uses TRBV5-1 and TRBJ2-7; D unclear. CDR1 is SGHRS and CDR2 is YFSETQ in the germline V gene. The CDR3 sequence is 15 residues long. V lost 3 bases, J lost 4 bases, and 17 bases lay in between. The CDR3 is CASSSSSPNLYEQYF. CDR3 in DNA: TGCGCCAGCAGCTCTTCATCCCCCAACTTGTACGAGCAGTACTTC. The whole variable domain, filled in from reference TRBV5-1 and TRBJ2-7, reads KAGVTQTPRYLIKTRGQQVTLSCSPISGHRSVSWYQQTPGQGLQFLFEYFSETQRNKGNFPGRFSGRQFSNSRSEMNVSTLELGDSALYLCASSSSSPNLYEQYFGPGTRLTVT.

V and J are TRBV9 and TRBJ2-7; D uncertain. V lost 0 bases, J lost 6 bases, and 16 bases lay in between. Germline values: CDR1 SGDLS, CDR2 YYNGEE. The CDR3 runs to 15 residues. The CDR3 sequence is CASSVAATWAGEQYF. CDR3 bases: TGTGCCAGCAGCGTAGCGGCGACATGGGCCGGCGAGCAGTACTTC.

This clone was picked up one time. The gene calls are TRBV27 and TRBJ1-1, with TRBD1 matching over 7 bases. Germline V gives CDR1 MNHEY, CDR2 SMNVEV (reference sequence). The length of the CDR3 is 15 residues. V was pared by 5 bases and J by 1 base, with 7 bases of the junction left unmatched. The CDR3 DNA sequence: TGTGCCAGCAGTCGACGGGACAGTCAGAACACTGAAGCTTTCTTT. Its protein product is CASSRRDSQNTEAFF.

V usage is TRBV11-2 and J usage is TRBJ1-1; D not resolved. The V and J ends lost 1 base and 7 bases respectively, with 13 bases between them. Per the germline V gene, CDR1 is SGHAT and CDR2 is FQNNGV. This CDR3 is 14 amino acids long. As DNA, the CDR3 is TGTGCCAGCAGCTTAGTAGTCTTTGGAGGTGAAGCTTTCTTT. It specifies CASSLVVFGGEAFF.

Here the CDR3 DNA reads TGTGCCAGCAGCGTAGGGGGGCAGGCGCGGGAGACCCAGTACTTC. Protein: CASSVGGQARETQYF. The rearrangement uses TRBV9 and TRBJ2-5, with D maybe TRBD1 (6 bases). V gave up 0 bases and J gave up 5 bases, with 14 bases separating them. From germline, CDR1 is SGDLS and CDR2 YYNGEE. This CDR3 contains 15 residues.